A selection of T cell receptor beta chains follows, all from one sample in a study of identical twins. In TCRdb, the 5' RACE reads were re-called with MiXCR into one record per CDR3 protein. The sample shows roughly 770,000 distinct CDR3 sequences, 15% to 20% of them seen only once. The data also belong to a second study, concerning T cells expressing NK-cell markers.

Sequenced input: PBMCs. The source is a woman aged 18-35 years in good health. Both conserved end residues are part of each CDR3. D genes are given only for firm matches. A clone size is listed for some rows: how often the clone was seen (once, few, many), or a class if it is expanded.

clone size: NA; V gene: TRBV11-2; J gene: TRBJ2-7; D gene: NA; CDR3 protein: CASSLYAVGVESSYEQYF; CDR3 DNA: TGTGCCAGCAGCTTATACGCCGTGGGGGTAGAAAGTTCCTACGAGCAGTACTTC
clone size: few; V gene: TRBV6-1; J gene: TRBJ1-1; D gene: TRBD1; CDR3 protein: CASSPTDRETEAFF; CDR3 DNA: TGTGCCAGCAGCCCTACAGACAGGGAGACTGAAGCTTTCTTT
clone size: NA; V gene: TRBV21-1; J gene: TRBJ1-2; D gene: NA; CDR3 protein: CASSKGSYGYTF; CDR3 DNA: TGTGCCAGCAGCAAAGGAAGCTATGGCTACACCTTC
clone size: NA; V gene: TRBV5-1; J gene: TRBJ2-1; D gene: TRBD2; CDR3 protein: CASSLGGGPGEQFF; CDR3 DNA: TGCGCCAGCAGCTTGGGCGGGGGTCCGGGTGAGCAGTTCTTC
clone size: NA; V gene: TRBV12-3/TRBV12-4; J gene: TRBJ2-1; D gene: NA; CDR3 protein: CPSSFRDWVNEQFF; CDR3 DNA: TGTCCCAGCAGTTTTCGGGACTGGGTGAATGAGCAGTTCTTC
clone size: few; V gene: TRBV20-1; J gene: TRBJ2-3; D gene: NA; CDR3 protein: CSALRSDTQYF; CDR3 DNA: TGCAGTGCTTTACGATCAGATACGCAGTATTTT
clone size: NA; V gene: TRBV20-1; J gene: TRBJ2-1; D gene: TRBD2; CDR3 protein: CSGSKRGRNEQFF; CDR3 DNA: TGCAGTGGTAGTAAGCGGGGGAGGAATGAGCAGTTCTTC
clone size: NA; V gene: TRBV5-1; J gene: TRBJ2-3; D gene: TRBD1; CDR3 protein: CASSAPGTGEADTQYF; CDR3 DNA: TGCGCCAGCAGCGCCCCCGGGACAGGGGAGGCAGATACGCAGTATTTT
clone size: NA; V gene: TRBV4-3; J gene: TRBJ2-5; D gene: NA; CDR3 protein: CASSQDNVRRPDKGETQYF; CDR3 DNA: TGCGCCAGCAGCCAAGATAACGTCCGTAGGCCCGACAAGGGAGAGACCCAGTACTTC
clone size: NA; V gene: TRBV18; J gene: TRBJ2-5; D gene: NA; CDR3 protein: CASNQAIQQETQYF; CDR3 DNA: TGTGCCTCGAACCAGGCAATCCAACAAGAGACCCAGTACTTC
clone size: few; V gene: TRBV12-3/TRBV12-4; J gene: TRBJ2-2; D gene: TRBD1; CDR3 protein: CASRQGQINTGELFF; CDR3 DNA: TGTGCCAGCAGACAGGGACAGATTAACACCGGGGAGCTGTTTTTT
clone size: NA; V gene: TRBV3-1; J gene: TRBJ2-1; D gene: NA; CDR3 protein: CASSQYLGLPDGEQFF; CDR3 DNA: TGTGCCAGCAGCCAATATCTGGGACTCCCGGACGGTGAGCAGTTCTTC
clone size: few; V gene: TRBV6-1; J gene: TRBJ2-7; D gene: NA; CDR3 protein: CASSQEVSFYEQYF; CDR3 DNA: TGTGCCAGCAGTCAAGAGGTCTCCTTCTACGAGCAGTACTTC
clone size: NA; V gene: TRBV6-1; J gene: TRBJ2-7; D gene: NA; CDR3 protein: CASRSRYPLSYEQYF; CDR3 DNA: TGTGCCAGCAGATCCAGGTATCCCTTATCCTACGAGCAGTACTTC
clone size: few; V gene: TRBV5-1; J gene: TRBJ2-7; D gene: NA; CDR3 protein: CASSLAAGHSYEQYF; CDR3 DNA: TGCGCCAGCAGCTTGGCAGCGGGCCACTCCTACGAGCAGTACTTC
clone size: few; V gene: TRBV20-1; J gene: TRBJ2-1; D gene: TRBD2; CDR3 protein: CSAQKTAGGPGNEQFF; CDR3 DNA: TGCAGTGCGCAGAAGACAGCGGGGGGGCCGGGCAATGAGCAGTTCTTC
clone size: NA; V gene: TRBV20-1; J gene: TRBJ2-3; D gene: TRBD2; CDR3 protein: CSASTSGVPDTQYF; CDR3 DNA: TGCAGTGCTAGTACTAGCGGGGTACCGGATACGCAGTATTTT
clone size: NA; V gene: TRBV5-4; J gene: TRBJ2-1; D gene: NA; CDR3 protein: CASSLGGPGDEQFF; CDR3 DNA: TGTGCCAGCAGCTTGGGGGGGCCAGGAGATGAGCAGTTCTTC
clone size: NA; V gene: TRBV5-6; J gene: TRBJ2-3; D gene: TRBD1; CDR3 protein: CASSHRDRGFTDTQYF; CDR3 DNA: TGTGCCAGCAGCCATAGGGACAGGGGGTTCACAGATACGCAGTATTTT
clone size: few; V gene: TRBV5-5; J gene: TRBJ2-2; D gene: NA; CDR3 protein: CASSWDRRETGELFF; CDR3 DNA: TGTGCCAGCAGCTGGGACCGGAGAGAAACCGGGGAGCTGTTTTTT
clone size: few; V gene: TRBV6-1; J gene: TRBJ2-2; D gene: TRBD2; CDR3 protein: CASSPLTSGGSNTGELFF; CDR3 DNA: TGTGCCAGCAGTCCTCTGACTAGCGGGGGGTCCAACACCGGGGAGCTGTTTTTT
clone size: NA; V gene: TRBV11-2; J gene: TRBJ1-1; D gene: NA; CDR3 protein: CASSLEDFTKAFF; CDR3 DNA: TGTGCCAGCAGCTTAGAGGATTTTACGAAAGCTTTCTTT
clone size: NA; V gene: TRBV7-2; J gene: TRBJ2-7; D gene: TRBD2; CDR3 protein: CASSPRGGWEQYF; CDR3 DNA: TGTGCCAGCAGCCCGCGGGGGGGTTGGGAGCAGTACTTC
clone size: once; V gene: TRBV24-1; J gene: TRBJ1-6; D gene: TRBD1; CDR3 protein: CATSDLQGQGGSPVHF; CDR3 DNA: TGTGCCACCAGTGATTTGCAGGGACAGGGAGGATCACCCGTCCACTTT
clone size: few; V gene: TRBV4-2; J gene: TRBJ2-7; D gene: TRBD2; CDR3 protein: CASSRRLAGGTAYEQYF; CDR3 DNA: TGTGCCAGCAGCCGCCGACTAGCGGGGGGCACCGCGTACGAGCAGTACTTC
clone size: NA; V gene: TRBV27; J gene: TRBJ2-5; D gene: NA; CDR3 protein: CASSSGQLNSKTQYF; CDR3 DNA: TGTGCCAGCAGTTCCGGACAGCTCAACTCCAAGACCCAGTACTTC
clone size: few; V gene: TRBV5-1; J gene: TRBJ2-3; D gene: NA; CDR3 protein: CASSLASEGTQYF; CDR3 DNA: TGCGCCAGCAGCTTGGCCTCGGAGGGAACGCAGTATTTT
clone size: few; V gene: TRBV7-9; J gene: TRBJ2-7; D gene: TRBD1; CDR3 protein: CASSLTGVDPYEQYF; CDR3 DNA: TGTGCCAGCAGCCTCACAGGGGTGGACCCCTACGAGCAGTACTTC